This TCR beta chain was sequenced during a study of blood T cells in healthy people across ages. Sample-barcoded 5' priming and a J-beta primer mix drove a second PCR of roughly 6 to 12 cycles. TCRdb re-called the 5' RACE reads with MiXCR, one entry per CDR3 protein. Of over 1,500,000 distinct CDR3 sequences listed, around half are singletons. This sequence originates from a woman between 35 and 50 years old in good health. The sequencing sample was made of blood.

CDR3 in DNA: TGCGCCAGCAGCCCAGACGAAATGAGGGCCGCTACCTATGGCTACACCTTC. Its protein is CASSPDEMRAATYGYTF. The rearrangement links TRBV4-3 to TRBJ1-2, with D hard to call. Germline-derived CDR1 and CDR2 are LGHNA and YSLEER. The V end was cut by 4 bases, the J end by 4 bases, with 22 bases between. This CDR3 has 17 residues.